This T cell receptor beta chain was profiled in a study of blood T cell repertoires in COVID-19. On the study more broadly: The origin of the acute and convalescent COVID-19 samples was the United States, Italy and Spain. The analysed material was cDNA or gDNA that came from T cells, B-cell-depleted T cells, or PBMCs.

The authors' processing: The assay estimated nucleated cells by amplifying reference gene primers. Produced via immunoSEQ multiplex PCR; TCRdb's table is partial and in-frame only. For V, J and clone size, that table is used; D and trimming come from the DNA. The sample has 110,000 or so clones, around four fifths seen once. Deletions cut 5 bases from V and 8 bases from J, with 9 bases between. The CDR3 runs to 12 residues. Germline V lookup: CDR1 MNHNY, CDR2 SVGAGI (reference sequence). The rearrangement uses TRBV6-6 and TRBJ1-4, with D perhaps TRBD1 (5 bases). Sequencing used peripheral blood. This receptor was obtained from a woman aged 60-70 years with acute or convalescent COVID-19. CDR3 loop: CASSPGNEKLFF. Here the CDR3 DNA reads TGTGCCAGCAGTCCAGGGAACGAAAAACTGTTTTTT.